This is a list of T cell receptor beta chains from one sample in a study of OX40 agonist ivuxolimab in advanced cancers. Using immunoSEQ multiplex PCR, the repertoire was profiled, and TCRdb retains in-frame clones only, with some absent. The sample shows about 84,000 clones, approximately 89% of them seen only once. This specimen consisted of CD4+ or CD8+ T cells sorted from blood, obtained in a trial of the OX40 agonist ivuxolimab. Receptor source: an adult with an advanced solid tumor such as melanoma, head and neck, liver or kidney cancer. CDR3s include the opening cysteine and the closing phenylalanine or tryptophan. Fields, in order: D gene, J gene, clone size, CDR3 length, V gene, CDR3 DNA, CDR3 protein. A D gene is named only where the DNA matches it firmly. A row's size may be missing; if present it is once, few, many or a size class.

d_call: -; j_call: TRBJ2-4; clone_size: -; cdr3_length: 15; v_call: TRBV5-5; cdr3_nt: TGTGCCAGCAGCCTCAATCTCATAGCCAAAAACATTCAGTACTTC; cdr3_aa: CASSLNLIAKNIQYF
d_call: -; j_call: TRBJ2-7; clone_size: -; cdr3_length: 14; v_call: TRBV7-9; cdr3_nt: TGTGCCAGCAGCTTAGCCCGCGGAGTCTACGAGCAGTACTTC; cdr3_aa: CASSLARGVYEQYF
d_call: TRBD2; j_call: TRBJ2-7; clone_size: -; cdr3_length: 13; v_call: TRBV29-1; cdr3_nt: TGCAGCGGGGGATTAGCGGGAGGAAACGAGCAGTACTTC; cdr3_aa: CSGGLAGGNEQYF
d_call: -; j_call: TRBJ1-1; clone_size: -; cdr3_length: 13; v_call: TRBV2; cdr3_nt: TGTGCCAGCAGTGCGTGGCAAAACACTGAAGCTTTCTTT; cdr3_aa: CASSAWQNTEAFF
d_call: TRBD1; j_call: TRBJ2-6; clone_size: once; cdr3_length: 19; v_call: TRBV5-1; cdr3_nt: TGCGCCAGCAGCTTGGCCGGAGGGACAGGGCGATCTGGGGCCAACGTCCTGACTTTC; cdr3_aa: CASSLAGGTGRSGANVLTF
d_call: -; j_call: TRBJ1-1; clone_size: -; cdr3_length: 16; v_call: TRBV7-8; cdr3_nt: TGTGCCAGCAGCCCATCAGGATACAGCCGGGGTACTGAAGCTTTCTTT; cdr3_aa: CASSPSGYSRGTEAFF
d_call: TRBD2; j_call: TRBJ2-3; clone_size: -; cdr3_length: 19; v_call: TRBV9; cdr3_nt: TGTGCCAGCAGCGTATCTGAGGGTCGGGGACTAGCGGGGCCAGATACGCAGTATTTT; cdr3_aa: CASSVSEGRGLAGPDTQYF
d_call: TRBD1; j_call: TRBJ1-4; clone_size: -; cdr3_length: 12; v_call: TRBV5-5; cdr3_nt: TGTGCCAGCAGTGGCGACCGGGACAGGGAGTTTTTT; cdr3_aa: CASSGDRDREFF
d_call: TRBD2; j_call: TRBJ2-5; clone_size: once; cdr3_length: 13; v_call: TRBV10-2; cdr3_nt: TGCGCCAGCAGTGGGCTAGCGGGAGAGACCCAGTACTTC; cdr3_aa: CASSGLAGETQYF
d_call: TRBD1; j_call: TRBJ2-3; clone_size: -; cdr3_length: 17; v_call: TRBV5-1; cdr3_nt: TGCGCCAGCAGCTTGGGTTCCGGGACAGGGGTCACAGATACGCAGTATTTT; cdr3_aa: CASSLGSGTGVTDTQYF